The subject of this entry is one T cell receptor (beta chain). Its specificity is unknown. Germline values: CDR1 SNHLY, CDR2 FYNNEI. Trimming pared 6 bases from V and 8 bases from J, leaving 17 bases between. There are 14 residues in the CDR3. Using its own MiXCR run on the 5' RACE reads, TCRdb lists one record per CDR3 protein. The table shows about 500,000 distinct CDR3 sequences, with roughly an eighth occurring only once. This sample is drawn from a study of CD8 T cells in ankylosing spondylitis. The study's findings and limits: Among TCR beta sequences, a motif of under ten highly homologous variants appeared characteristic of ankylosing spondylitis blood.

The receptor was derived from a male donor with ankylosing spondylitis. The chain couples TRBV2 to TRBJ2-4; D gene uncertain. Sequencing was done on a sample of blood, either unsorted or a sorted T cell fraction (not recorded which). In DNA, the CDR3 is TGTGCCAGCAGCGTCGCTCATTCCGAGGACATTCAGTACTTC. Translation: CASSVAHSEDIQYF. The full variable domain, rest sourced from reference TRBV2 and TRBJ2-4, is EPEVTQTPSHQVTQMGQEVILRCVPISNHLYFYWYRQILGQKVEFLVSFYNNEISEKSEIFDDQFSVERPDGSNFTLKIRSTKLEDSAMYFCASSVAHSEDIQYFGAGTRLSVL.